The entry below describes one T cell receptor (beta chain). Data came from immunoSEQ multiplex PCR; TCRdb stores just in-frame clones and leaves some out. The sample carries about 150,000 clones, 90% to 95% recorded once. The data derive from a study of T cell responses to AZD1222 COVID-19 vaccine. Germline trimming cut 8 bases from V and 4 bases from J; bases unmatched to any gene: 11. The germline V gene encodes CDR1 MDHEN and CDR2 SYDVKM. CDR3 length: 14 residues. The V and J genes are TRBV28 and TRBJ2-7, with 7 positions matching TRBD2. This material consisted of peripheral blood, taken 28 days after the second AZD1222 dose. This receptor was taken from an adult who received the AZD1222 COVID-19 vaccine. The chain's CDR3 is CASAKGTTAYEQYF. The CDR3 DNA reads TGTGCCAGCGCCAAGGGGACTACAGCTTACGAGCAGTACTTC.